The 3 T cell receptor beta chains given below trace back to one sample, sequenced in a study of T cell repertoires in cytomegalovirus infection. TCRdb re-called the reads through MiXCR, storing one row per CDR3 protein. Of roughly 280,000 distinct CDR3 sequences listed, around 9% were seen once; the top ten hold over 13%. Material for sequencing was PBMCs. The source is a human donor in good health (CMV status not recorded). Some clones in this sample may be carry-over from other donors' samples.

This clonotype showed up many times. This rearrangement joins TRBV7-2 to TRBJ2-7, with 8 bases that match TRBD1. From germline, CDR1 is SGHTA and CDR2 FQGNSA. The CDR3 contains 16 residues. The trim removed 0 bases at V and 1 base at J, leaving 5 bases unmatched. The CDR3 reads CASSLARTGRSYEQYF. The CDR3 nucleotides are TGTGCCAGCAGCTTAGCGCGGACAGGGAGGTCCTACGAGCAGTACTTC.

This chain connects TRBV7-2 to TRBJ1-2, with 7 bases identical to TRBD1. Losses at the gene ends were 3 bases for V and 2 bases for J; bases not matched to a gene: 9. Germline V gives CDR1 SGHTA, CDR2 FQGNSA. This CDR3 is 16 amino acids long. CDR3 protein: CASSFGTAVLNYGYTF. The CDR3 DNA follows: TGTGCCAGCAGCTTCGGGACAGCTGTTTTGAACTATGGCTACACCTTC.

This clonotype has at least ten counts. The chain recombines TRBV12-3 or TRBV12-4 with TRBJ1-1; D not resolved. Between the trimmed V and J ends, which lost 8 bases and 2 bases, there was a span of 18 bases. The CDR3 loop spans 15 amino acids. The chain's CDR3 is CASSVTRQANTEAFF. DNA of the CDR3: TGTGCCAGCTCAGTAACCCGTCAGGCCAACACTGAAGCTTTCTTT.